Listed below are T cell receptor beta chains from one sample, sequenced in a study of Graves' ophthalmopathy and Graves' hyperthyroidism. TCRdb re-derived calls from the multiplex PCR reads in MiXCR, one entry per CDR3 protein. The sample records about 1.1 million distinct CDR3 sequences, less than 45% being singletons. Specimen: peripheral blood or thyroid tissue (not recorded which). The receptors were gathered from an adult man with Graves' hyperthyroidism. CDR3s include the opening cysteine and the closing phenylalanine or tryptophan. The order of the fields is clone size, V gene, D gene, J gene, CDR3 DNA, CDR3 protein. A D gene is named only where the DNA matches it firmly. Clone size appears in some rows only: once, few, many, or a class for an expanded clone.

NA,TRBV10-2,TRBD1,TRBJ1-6,TGCGCCAGCACCGAAAGGACAGGGTGGGGTTCACCCCTCCACTTT,CASTERTGWGSPLHF
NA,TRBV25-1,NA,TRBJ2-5,TGCGCCGGCAGCAACCAGTGGTCACAAGAGACCCAGTACTTC,CAGSNQWSQETQYF
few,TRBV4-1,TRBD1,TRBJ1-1,TGCGCCAGCGGCCAAGAACCGGGACAGATGAACACTGAAGCTTTCTTT,CASGQEPGQMNTEAFF
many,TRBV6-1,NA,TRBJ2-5,TGTGCCAGCATAAGTCGGACCGTGGAGACCCAGTACTTC,CASISRTVETQYF
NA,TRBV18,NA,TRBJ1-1,TGTGCCAGCTCACCAAGGACAGTTCTTGAAGCTTTCTTT,CASSPRTVLEAFF
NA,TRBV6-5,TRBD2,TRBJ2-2,TGTGCCAGCAGTCCTAGCGGGAGGTTAGGCGGGGAGCTGTTTTTT,CASSPSGRLGGELFF
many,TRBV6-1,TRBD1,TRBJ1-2,TGTGCCACCACAAAGATGGCAGGGGGCAGTCGTGCTGGCTACACCTTC,CATTKMAGGSRAGYTF
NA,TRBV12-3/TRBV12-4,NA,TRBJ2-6,TGTGCCAGCAGCCAGAAGATCCCGGGGGCCAACGTCCTGACTTTC,CASSQKIPGANVLTF
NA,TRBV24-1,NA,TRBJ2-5,TGTGCCAGCTCACCGCCGAAGACATCGTACCAAGAGACCCAGTACTTC,CASSPPKTSYQETQYF
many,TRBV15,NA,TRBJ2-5,TGTGCCACCAGCAGAGATAGCCCCCGGGGGAGTTCTCAGTACTTC,CATSRDSPRGSSQYF
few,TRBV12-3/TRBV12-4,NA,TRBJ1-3,TGTGCCAGCAGTTACTCGATCCTTGACACCATATATTTT,CASSYSILDTIYF
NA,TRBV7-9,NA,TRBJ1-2,TGTGCCAGCAGCTTAGCGGGAGTGGTTGGGGCAGTTGGCTACACCTTC,CASSLAGVVGAVGYTF
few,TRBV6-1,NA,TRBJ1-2,TGTGCCAGCAGTGACAGTAGAATTTATGATGGCTACACCTTC,CASSDSRIYDGYTF
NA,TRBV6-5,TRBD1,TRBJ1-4,TGTGCCAGCATGAGGGACAGTTGGGATTCTAATGAAAAACTGTTTTTT,CASMRDSWDSNEKLFF
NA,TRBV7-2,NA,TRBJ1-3,TGTGCCAGCAGCCAACAGGGTTACTCTGGAAACACCATATATTTT,CASSQQGYSGNTIYF
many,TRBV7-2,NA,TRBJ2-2,TGTGCCAGCAGGGGGGCCTTGAACACCGGGGAGCTGTTTTTT,CASRGALNTGELFF
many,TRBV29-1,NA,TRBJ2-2,TGCAGCGTTGAGGAGCGTACCGGGGAGCTGTTTTTT,CSVEERTGELFF
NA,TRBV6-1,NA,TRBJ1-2,TGTGCCAGCAGTCCCCTAGACATGAACTATGGCTACACCTTC,CASSPLDMNYGYTF
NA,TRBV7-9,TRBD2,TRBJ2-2,TGTGCCAGCCTAGCGGGCGGGGAGCTGTTTTTT,CASLAGGELFF
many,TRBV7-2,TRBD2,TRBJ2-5,TGTGCCAGCAGCTTACCGGGACTAGCGGGGACGGAGACCCAGTACTTC,CASSLPGLAGTETQYF
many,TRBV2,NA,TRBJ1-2,TGTGCCTACCAGGGCGGTGGCTACACCTTC,CAYQGGGYTF
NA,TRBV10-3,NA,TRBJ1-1,TGTGCCACCCCCAGCAAGGGAGTTAACACTGAAGCTTTCTTT,CATPSKGVNTEAFF
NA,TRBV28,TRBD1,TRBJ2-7,TGTGCCAGCAGTTTGACAGGGGCGGAAAGGAACTACGAGCAGTACTTC,CASSLTGAERNYEQYF
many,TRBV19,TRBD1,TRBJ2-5,TGTGCCACCCGGGACAGGGGGATCGAGACCCAGTACTTC,CATRDRGIETQYF
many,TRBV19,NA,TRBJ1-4,TGTGCCAGTAGTACCATAATCAATGAAAAACTGTTTTTT,CASSTIINEKLFF
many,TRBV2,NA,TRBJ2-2,TGTGCCAGCAGAGGACAGTACACCGGGGAGCTGTTTTTT,CASRGQYTGELFF
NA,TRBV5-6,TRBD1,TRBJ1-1,TGTGCCAGCAGCGTCGAACAGGGGGCTCACACTGAAGCTTTCTTT,CASSVEQGAHTEAFF
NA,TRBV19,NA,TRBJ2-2,TGTGCCAGTAGTATCCCCGGGGACACCGGGGAGCTGTTTTTT,CASSIPGDTGELFF